The 19 T cell receptor beta chains below were found in one sample sequenced in a study of CD8+CD57+ T cells in acquired aplastic anemia. Profiling that covered TCR beta VDJ and CDR3 relied on genomic DNA as its template. TCRdb fed the reads into MiXCR, producing one record per CDR3 protein. The sample consists of some 92,000 distinct CDR3 sequences, roughly two thirds of them appearing once. The patients chosen for sequencing had shown expansion of CD8+CD57+ cells (detected by flow cytometry). The sequencing sample was made of sorted CD4+, CD8+, or CD8+CD57+ T cells (not recorded which) from PBMCs. The receptors were sampled from a human donor with aplastic anemia.

The rearrangement uses TRBV6-2 or TRBV6-3 and TRBJ1-1; D is unresolved. Germline values: CDR1 MNHEY, CDR2 SVGEGT. The CDR3 is 12 amino acids. Trimming stripped 7 bases from V and 1 base from J, with 7 bases between. The CDR3 DNA sequence: TGTGCCAGCACCCGACCGAACACTGAAGCTTTCTTT. Translating it yields CASTRPNTEAFF.

V usage is TRBV10-3 and J usage is TRBJ1-1, with D possibly being TRBD1 (5 bases). Trimming took 10 bases from V and 0 from J, leaving 15 bases between them. From germline, CDR1 is ENHRY and CDR2 SYGVKD. The CDR3 extends over 14 amino acids. The chain's CDR3 is CATSLGGMNTEAFF. The CDR3 coding sequence is TGTGCCACCTCCCTCGGGGGGATGAACACTGAAGCTTTCTTT.

The chain couples TRBV7-8 to TRBJ1-1; no clear D. This CDR3 has 14 residues. V shed 4 bases and J shed 4 bases, with 13 bases lying between them. Germline values: CDR1 SGHVS, CDR2 FQNEAQ. The CDR3 coding sequence is TGTGCCAGCAGCTCGCCACGGGTGGGCACTGAAGCTTTCTTT. Its translation is CASSSPRVGTEAFF.

The genes are TRBV12-3 or TRBV12-4 and TRBJ2-7; possible D gene TRBD1, 6 bases. The CDR3 runs to 14 residues. V was pared by 6 bases and J by 0 bases, with 12 bases between. The CDR3 is CASRLTGSSYEQYF. The DNA of the CDR3 is TGTGCCAGCAGACTCACAGGGAGCTCCTACGAGCAGTACTTC.

The genes are TRBV24-1 and TRBJ2-1, with D possibly matching TRBD1 (6 bases). The CDR3 is made up of 14 amino acids. From germline, CDR1 is KGHDR and CDR2 SFDVKD. Trimming took off 5 bases at V and 4 bases at J, with 11 bases between the two ends. The CDR3 region has the DNA TGTGCCACCAGTGCCGCGGACAGTTACAATGAGCAGTTCTTC. Its translation: CATSAADSYNEQFF.

Worth noting for this clonotype: Likely a read error: the CDR3 ends without its conserved phenylalanine or tryptophan. V is TRBV24-1 and J is TRBJ2-2; 7 bases are shared with TRBD2. Germline assignment: CDR1 KGHDR and CDR2 SFDVKD. CDR3 size: 14 residues. Trimming cost V 7 bases and J 4 bases; bases outside gene matches: 5. This CDR3 is CATRASGRTGELFL. The CDR3 DNA sequence: TGTGCCACCAGGGCTAGCGGTCGCACCGGGGAGCTGTTTCTT.

The chain recombines TRBV6-4 with TRBJ1-6; 8 bases are shared with TRBD1. Unmatched junction bases numbered 4, after V lost 6 bases and J lost 9 bases. CDR3 size: 13 residues. Germline values: CDR1 MRHNA, CDR2 SNTAGT. CDR3 in amino acids: CASRGTGSSPLHF. The DNA for the CDR3 is TGTGCCAGCAGGGGGACAGGAAGTTCACCCCTCCACTTT.

This clonotype occurred many times. This chain connects TRBV3-1 to TRBJ2-3, with no clear D. The V end lost 2 bases, the J end lost 4 bases, and 16 bases lay between the germline ends. The CDR3 covers 16 residues. Germline V gene data show CDR1 as LGHDT and CDR2 as YNNKEL (reference sequence). CDR3 bases: TGTGCCAGCAGCCAACTACAGAGTCGTTTGTCAGATACGCAGTATTTT. Translation: CASSQLQSRLSDTQYF.

This clonotype turned up a few times. The chain carries TRBV15 and TRBJ2-3; a weak D match, TRBD2 (7 bases). CDR1 is LNHNV, CDR2 YYDKDF, per germline (reference sequence). Deletions cut 0 bases from V and 10 bases from J, with 14 bases between. The CDR3 covers 14 residues. For the CDR3, the DNA is TGTGCCACCAGCAGAGAGGGGGGGCCATACGCGCAGTATTTT. This codes for CATSREGGPYAQYF.

This clonotype was seen a few times. This chain connects TRBV19 to TRBJ1-5; no firm D call. This CDR3 has 12 residues. The V end lost 6 bases, the J end lost 0 bases, and 3 bases lay between the germline ends. Germline CDR1 and CDR2: LNHDA and SQIVND (reference sequence). The CDR3 DNA sequence: TGTGCCAGTAGGGTTAGCAATCAGCCCCAGCATTTT. It translates to CASRVSNQPQHF.

This clonotype was found a few times. The V and J genes are TRBV7-2 and TRBJ2-7; D gene uncertain. V lost 4 bases and J 2 bases, leaving 3 bases between the germline ends. The CDR3 is made up of 11 amino acids. From germline, CDR1 is SGHTA and CDR2 FQGNSA. The CDR3 sequence: CASSYAYEQYF. Written as DNA, the CDR3 is TGTGCCAGCAGCTATGCCTACGAGCAGTACTTC.

This clonotype was detected only a few times. The J gene is TRBJ1-1, the V gene TRBV10-3; a possible D gene is TRBD1 (5 bases). V lost 5 bases, J lost 1 base, and 14 bases lay in between. Germline V CDR1 and CDR2: ENHRY, SYGVKD. The CDR3 has 15 residues. DNA for the CDR3: TGTGCCATCAGTTACGCCGGGACCTCGAACACTGAAGCTTTCTTT. It specifies CAISYAGTSNTEAFF.

This sequence joins TRBV19 and TRBJ2-5, with D tentatively TRBD2 (5 bases). Trimming removed 6 bases at V and 4 bases at J, with 12 bases between. This CDR3 is 13 amino acids long. Germline CDR1 reads LNHDA; CDR2 reads SQIVND (reference sequence). The CDR3 DNA reads as TGTGCCAGTAGCCAAAGGAGGCGAGAGACCCAGTACTTC. It yields the protein CASSQRRRETQYF.

J is TRBJ2-1 and V is TRBV20-1; D ambiguous. The germline V and J ends were trimmed by 5 bases and 6 bases, with 20 bases remaining between them. Germline V gene sequence: CDR1 DFQATT, CDR2 SNEGSKA (reference sequence). This CDR3 is built from 15 residues. The CDR3 protein is CSARPAARQANEQFF. CDR3 DNA: TGCAGTGCTCGCCCGGCGGCCAGGCAGGCCAATGAGCAGTTCTTC.

The chain carries TRBV7-8 and TRBJ1-1, with a tentative D call TRBD1 (5 bases). The germline CDR1 and CDR2 sequences are SGHVS and FQNEAQ. Trimming cost V 3 bases and J 4 bases, with 12 bases left between them. The CDR3 is 14 amino acids. DNA of the CDR3: TGTGCCAGCAGCTTGCAGGGTAAGGGCACTGAAGCTTTCTTT. It yields the protein CASSLQGKGTEAFF.

The V gene is TRBV7-8, the J gene TRBJ2-5; TRBD2 matches at 11 bases. CDR3 size: 16 residues. The germline gives CDR1 SGHVS, CDR2 FQNEAQ. The ends lost 1 base at V and 2 bases at J; junction bases unmatched: 3. DNA for the CDR3: TGTGCCAGCAGCTTAGGGATAGCGGGGGGGCAAGAGACCCAGTACTTC. It specifies CASSLGIAGGQETQYF. The full variable domain, with the rest looked up from reference TRBV7-8 and TRBJ2-5, is GAGVSQSPRYKVAKRGQDVALRCDPISGHVSLFWYQQALGQGPEFLTYFQNEAQLDKSGLPSDRFFAERPEGSVSTLKIQRTQQEDSAVYLCASSLGIAGGQETQYFGPGTRLLVL.

CDR3: CASSTFERGSTDTQYF. CDR3 in DNA: TGTGCCAGCAGCACTTTTGAGCGGGGGAGCACAGATACGCAGTATTTT. The chain uses TRBV12-3 or TRBV12-4 and TRBJ2-3, with 8 bases lining up with TRBD2. V lost 6 bases, J lost 0 bases, and 8 bases stayed unmatched. The CDR3 runs to 16 residues.

The chain couples TRBV20-1 to TRBJ2-3, with 13 bases lining up with TRBD2. Trimming took 1 base from V and 5 from J; bases not matched to a gene: 9. Per germline, CDR1 DFQATT and CDR2 SNEGSKA (reference sequence). CDR3 length: 17 amino acids. CDR3 DNA sequence: TGCAGTGCTAGAGCCTTGACTAGCGGGGGGTATTTAGATACGCAGTATTTT. It yields the protein CSARALTSGGYLDTQYF.

This chain joins TRBV29-1 and TRBJ2-3, with D unclear. The CDR3 consists of 14 residues. Looked up from germline, CDR1 is SQVTM and CDR2 is ANQGSEA. The germline V and J ends were trimmed by 4 bases and 5 bases, with 16 bases remaining between them. CDR3 nucleotide sequence: TGCAGCGTTGGACCCTCTCCGCGTCAAGATACGCAGTATTTT. Protein product: CSVGPSPRQDTQYF.